This record concerns one T cell receptor beta chain sequence. The antigen remains unidentified. This specimen belongs to a study of cytomegalovirus exposure and HLA in healthy donors. Findings and caveats of the study: A later analysis by the authors found several of the most significant clusters apparently linked to common viral pathogens. Most sequenced TCRs were rare (though some public TCRs occurred in many donors). TCR beta sequences reportedly predicted the HLA-A and HLA-B alleles of most subjects accurately.

The germline V gene encodes CDR1 SGDLS and CDR2 YYNGEE. V was pared by 0 bases and J by 5 bases, with 11 bases between. CDR3 size: 14 residues. PCR was performed using 60 Vbeta and 13 Jbeta primers. Source study methods: In a later analysis, 80 million to 100 million unique TCR beta chains included roughly 11 million shared by two or more donors. The assay was immunoSEQ multiplex PCR, and TCRdb's table has in-frame clones only and misses some. D and trimming come from the DNA, and the V and J calls and clone size come from that table. The sample records 300,000 or so clones, around four fifths being singletons.

The clonotype originates from a middle-aged woman in good health and CMV-seropositive. Sequencing was carried out using PBMCs. This chain links TRBV9 with TRBJ2-5; perhaps TRBD2 as D (6 bases). The CDR3 DNA reads TGTGCCAGCAGCGTAGGGCCCAGCGGGGAGACCCAGTACTTC. Translating gives CASSVGPSGETQYF.